These 8 T cell receptor beta chains were sequenced from one sample in a study of spatial heterogeneity in lung cancer. Overall study results and limits: Within tumors, counts of expanded alpha and beta TCRs tracked tumor mutation counts.

Time point here: sample taken at primary tumor resection. Antigen specificity for these receptors is unknown. TCRdb used MiXCR to reprocess the 5' RACE reads, holding one entry per CDR3 protein. The repertoire consists of more than 9,000 distinct CDR3 sequences, with about 8.8% occurring once and the leading ten covering over 20%. Source: lung tumor tissue, taken at surgery. The source of these receptors is a male donor with early-stage non-small cell lung cancer.

This clonotype was counted ten times or more. V gene TRBV10-3 combines with J gene TRBJ1-5; D is unclear. The CDR3 consists of 13 residues. The ends were cut back, 4 bases at V and 3 bases at J, with 7 bases in the middle. CDR1 is ENHRY and CDR2 is SYGVKD in the germline V gene. This CDR3 reads CAISGSSNQPQHF. Written as DNA, the CDR3 is TGTGCCATCAGTGGCAGCTCCAATCAGCCCCAGCATTTT.

V gene TRBV4-2 combines with J gene TRBJ2-5; D not resolved. V lost 0 bases and J lost 5, with 10 bases in between. The CDR3 covers 14 residues. Germline V lookup: CDR1 LGHNA, CDR2 YNFKEQ. The CDR3 sequence: CASSQDLVSETQYF. The CDR3 bases are TGTGCCAGCAGCCAAGATTTAGTCTCTGAGACCCAGTACTTC.

In this sample, this clonotype is medium-sized. The chain recombines TRBV5-1 with TRBJ2-1; 10 positions match TRBD2. V was clipped by 4 bases and J by 10 bases; unmatched bases: 11. Germline lookup yields CDR1 SGHRS and CDR2 YFSETQ. The CDR3 has 15 amino acids. CDR3 protein: CASSLKLAGETEQFF. The CDR3 nucleotides read TGCGCCAGCAGCCTCAAGCTAGCGGGAGAGACGGAGCAGTTCTTC.

There are many counts of this clonotype. The chain links TRBV7-9 to TRBJ2-4; D remains unclear. CDR3 size: 12 residues. Deletions cut 0 bases from V and 7 bases from J, with 4 bases between. The germline V gene encodes CDR1 SEHNR and CDR2 FQNEAQ (reference sequence). The CDR3 DNA sequence: TGTGCCAGCAGCTTAGCGGGGAACATTCAGTACTTC. Its translation: CASSLAGNIQYF.

This clonotype is categorized as large. The chain employs TRBV13 and TRBJ2-7; possibly TRBD2 for D (7 bases). The CDR3 runs to 15 residues. The germline V gene has CDR1 PRHDT and CDR2 FYEKMQ (reference sequence). V lost 0 bases, J lost 2 bases, and 11 bases lay in between. The CDR3 here is CASSLGRGPTYEQYF. The CDR3 DNA reads TGTGCCAGCAGCTTAGGGCGGGGGCCAACCTACGAGCAGTACTTC.

This clonotype was seen repeatedly, ten times or more. The gene calls are TRBV24-1 and TRBJ1-1; possibly TRBD1 for D (5 bases). The CDR3 consists of 15 residues. Germline assignment: CDR1 KGHDR and CDR2 SFDVKD. Trimming took off 2 bases at V and 2 bases at J, with 11 bases between the two ends. CDR3 coding DNA: TGTGCCACCAGTGATTCTGGGGGGGGAAACACTGAAGCTTTCTTT. Residues: CATSDSGGGNTEAFF.

The chain joins TRBV18 to TRBJ1-1; 11 bases align to TRBD1. V shed 2 bases and J 4 bases; nucleotides not matched to a gene: 6. Germline CDR1 KGHSH, CDR2 LQKENI. This CDR3 contains 16 residues. Here the CDR3 reads CASSPFPGTGGTEAFF. Here the CDR3 DNA reads TGTGCCAGCTCACCATTTCCCGGGACAGGGGGCACTGAAGCTTTCTTT.

A few counts support this clonotype. This may be a read error: a much more frequent sequence differs by one nucleotide. The chain joins TRBV20-1 to TRBJ1-5; a weak D match, TRBD1 (5 bases). Germline V gene lookup returns CDR1 DFQATT and CDR2 SNEGSKA (reference sequence). This CDR3 spans 15 amino acids. CDR3 bases: TGCAGTGCTGGTGACAGCAGGCTTTTCAATCAGCACCAGCATTTT. This encodes CSAGDSRLFNQHQHF.